The rows below give T cell receptor beta chains drawn from one sample of a study of cytomegalovirus exposure and HLA in healthy donors. Profiling relied on immunoSEQ multiplex PCR, and the TCRdb table lists in-frame clones only, not all of them. The sample lists some 190,000 clones, around 80% occurring once. Sequences were obtained from PBMCs. All receptors come from a woman aged 25 to 39 in good health and CMV-seronegative. Both conserved end residues are part of each CDR3. Fields, in order: J gene, CDR3 length, V gene, D gene, CDR3 protein, CDR3 DNA. D genes are given only for firm matches.

j_call: TRBJ2-7
cdr3_length: 13
v_call: TRBV15
d_call: NA
cdr3_aa: CATSNRATYEQYF
cdr3_nt: TGTGCCACCAGCAACAGGGCTACCTACGAGCAGTACTTC

j_call: TRBJ1-4
cdr3_length: 13
v_call: TRBV18
d_call: TRBD1
cdr3_aa: CATGRGQGEKLFF
cdr3_nt: TGTGCCACCGGCAGGGGGCAAGGGGAAAAACTGTTTTTT

j_call: TRBJ1-6
cdr3_length: 18
v_call: TRBV4-1
d_call: NA
cdr3_aa: CASSQPMDRVVYNSPLHF
cdr3_nt: TGCGCCAGCAGCCAACCTATGGACAGAGTCGTTTATAATTCACCCCTCCACTTT

j_call: TRBJ2-3
cdr3_length: 16
v_call: TRBV27
d_call: TRBD2
cdr3_aa: CASSPWTSGYTDTQYF
cdr3_nt: TGTGCCAGCAGTCCGTGGACTAGCGGATACACAGATACGCAGTATTTT

j_call: TRBJ2-7
cdr3_length: 15
v_call: TRBV6-5
d_call: TRBD2
cdr3_aa: CASSMVQRGPYEQYF
cdr3_nt: TGTGCCAGCAGTATGGTCCAGCGGGGGCCTTACGAGCAGTACTTC

j_call: TRBJ1-4
cdr3_length: 16
v_call: TRBV5-1
d_call: TRBD1
cdr3_aa: CASSLGTGTGDEKLFF
cdr3_nt: TGCGCCAGCAGCTTGGGGACCGGGACAGGGGATGAAAAACTGTTTTTT

j_call: TRBJ1-1
cdr3_length: 16
v_call: TRBV18
d_call: NA
cdr3_aa: CASSPLAGQLNTEAFF
cdr3_nt: TGTGCCAGCTCACCACTGGCCGGACAGTTGAACACTGAAGCTTTCTTT

j_call: TRBJ1-5
cdr3_length: 17
v_call: TRBV15
d_call: NA
cdr3_aa: CATSRLGEGRGNQPQHF
cdr3_nt: TGTGCCACCAGCAGGTTAGGGGAGGGGAGGGGCAATCAGCCCCAGCATTTT

j_call: TRBJ1-2
cdr3_length: 18
v_call: TRBV7-8
d_call: TRBD1
cdr3_aa: CASSLAKGDSSIYGGYTF
cdr3_nt: TGTGCCAGCAGCTTAGCGAAGGGGGACAGCTCTATCTATGGGGGCTACACCTTC

j_call: TRBJ2-3
cdr3_length: 11
v_call: TRBV6-5
d_call: TRBD1
cdr3_aa: CASSSGQKQYF
cdr3_nt: TGTGCCAGCAGTTCGGGACAGAAGCAGTATTTT

j_call: TRBJ2-7
cdr3_length: 13
v_call: TRBV2
d_call: NA
cdr3_aa: CASSYSGDYEQYF
cdr3_nt: TGTGCCAGCAGTTATTCAGGGGACTACGAGCAGTACTTC

j_call: TRBJ1-4
cdr3_length: 16
v_call: TRBV7-2
d_call: NA
cdr3_aa: CASSPGLVGTNEKLFF
cdr3_nt: TGTGCCAGCAGCCCCGGACTGGTTGGAACTAATGAAAAACTGTTTTTT

j_call: TRBJ2-3
cdr3_length: 13
v_call: TRBV5-4
d_call: TRBD2
cdr3_aa: CASSFSGADTQYF
cdr3_nt: TGTGCCAGCAGCTTTAGCGGGGCAGATACGCAGTATTTT

j_call: TRBJ2-7
cdr3_length: 13
v_call: TRBV6-5
d_call: NA
cdr3_aa: CASSRGTSYEQYF
cdr3_nt: TGTGCCAGCAGTAGGGGGACCTCCTACGAGCAGTACTTC

j_call: TRBJ1-1
cdr3_length: 13
v_call: TRBV4-3
d_call: NA
cdr3_aa: CASSQDESTEAFF
cdr3_nt: TGCGCCAGCAGCCAAGATGAGAGCACTGAAGCTTTCTTT

j_call: TRBJ2-3
cdr3_length: 15
v_call: TRBV14
d_call: TRBD2
cdr3_aa: CASSSRASGGGTQYF
cdr3_nt: TGTGCCAGCAGCTCAAGAGCTAGCGGGGGGGGTACGCAGTATTTT

j_call: TRBJ2-1
cdr3_length: 16
v_call: TRBV5-4
d_call: TRBD2
cdr3_aa: CASSFSTSGGFNEQFF
cdr3_nt: TGTGCCAGCAGCTTTTCGACTAGCGGGGGATTCAATGAGCAGTTCTTC

j_call: TRBJ1-5
cdr3_length: 15
v_call: TRBV2
d_call: TRBD1
cdr3_aa: CASKVGGTVNQPQHF
cdr3_nt: TGTGCCAGTAAAGTCGGAGGGACAGTCAATCAGCCCCAGCATTTT

j_call: TRBJ2-7
cdr3_length: 13
v_call: TRBV5-4
d_call: TRBD1
cdr3_aa: CASSSPGQHEQYF
cdr3_nt: TGTGCCAGCAGCTCCCCGGGACAGCACGAGCAGTACTTC

j_call: TRBJ1-2
cdr3_length: 15
v_call: TRBV25-1
d_call: TRBD1
cdr3_aa: CASSEFLGTGAGYTF
cdr3_nt: TGTGCCAGCAGTGAATTCTTGGGGACAGGGGCTGGCTACACCTTC

j_call: TRBJ2-7
cdr3_length: 15
v_call: TRBV15
d_call: TRBD1
cdr3_aa: CATSRDRGQTYEQYF
cdr3_nt: TGTGCCACCAGCAGAGACAGGGGACAGACCTACGAGCAGTACTTC